This T cell receptor beta chain appears in the sequencing data of a study of CD8 T cells in Susac syndrome. The CD8+ and CD4+ T cells were negatively isolated, with the TEMRA cells enriched by FACS. Concerning this clonotype itself: Its antigen is not identified.

Trimming took off 5 bases at V and 4 bases at J, with 12 bases between the two ends. Germline V gene sequence: CDR1 DFQATT, CDR2 SNEGSKA (reference sequence). The CDR3 covers 12 residues. cDNA came from around 0.5 to 1 ug RNA primed by random hexamers. The TCR beta CDR3 was amplified by immunoSEQ multiplex PCR across 54 Vbeta, 13 Jbeta. Via MiXCR, TCRdb re-called the immunoSEQ multiplex PCR reads, giving one row per CDR3 protein. In the table there are more than 120,000 distinct CDR3 sequences, roughly 95% of which are singletons. Overall study results and limits: The study recognized that the number of individuals in its TCR sequencing and HLA analysis was relatively small.

Sequences were obtained from CD4+ T cells from PBMCs. The sequence was collected from a human donor in good health. This chain links TRBV20-1 with TRBJ2-7; possible D gene TRBD2, 6 bases. This CDR3 reads CSAPPGVYEQYF. DNA of the CDR3: TGCAGTGCTCCGCCGGGAGTTTACGAGCAGTACTTC.